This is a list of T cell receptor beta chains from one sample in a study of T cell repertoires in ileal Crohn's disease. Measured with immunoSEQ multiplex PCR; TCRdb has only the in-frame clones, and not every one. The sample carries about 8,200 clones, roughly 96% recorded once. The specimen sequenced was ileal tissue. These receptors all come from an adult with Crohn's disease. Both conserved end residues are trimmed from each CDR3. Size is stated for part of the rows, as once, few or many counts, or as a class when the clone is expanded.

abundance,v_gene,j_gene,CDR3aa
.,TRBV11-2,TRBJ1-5,ASSLDSFSNQPQH
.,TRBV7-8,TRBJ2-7,ASSRSSYEQY
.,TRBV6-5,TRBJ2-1,ASSYSPLVNNEQF
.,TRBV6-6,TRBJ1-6,ASMGGGGSPLH
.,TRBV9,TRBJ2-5,ASSLNQAVRETQY
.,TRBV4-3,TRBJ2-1,ASSRGDRDNEQF
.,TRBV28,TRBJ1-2,ASREGQLYYGYT
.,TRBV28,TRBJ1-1,ASRLIGGSGTGGKYTEAF
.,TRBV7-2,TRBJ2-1,ASSLDPFSYNEQF
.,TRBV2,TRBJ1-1,ASVRLNTEAF
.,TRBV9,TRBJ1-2,ASSAEGLDVRGYT
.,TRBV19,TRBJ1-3,ASSPYPSGYRIGNTIY
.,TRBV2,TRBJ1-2,ASGDLNYGYT
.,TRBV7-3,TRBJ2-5,ASRLGLPGETQY
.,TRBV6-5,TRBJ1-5,ASSYDGRSGQPQH
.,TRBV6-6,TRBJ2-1,ASSTRGLAGVDEQF
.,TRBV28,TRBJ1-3,ASSLNIGNTIY
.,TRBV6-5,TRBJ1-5,ASSFGQGAGQPQH
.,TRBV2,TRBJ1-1,ASSMTGVEAF
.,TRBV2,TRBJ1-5,ASSDTGVSNQPQH
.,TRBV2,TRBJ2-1,ASSEADPRTSAAF
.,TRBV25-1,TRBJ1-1,ASSEGQGRTEAF
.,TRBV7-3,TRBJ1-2,ASSQGIGYGYT
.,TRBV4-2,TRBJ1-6,ASSQDPGTGSSYNSPLH
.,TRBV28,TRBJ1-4,ASSGQGTGNEKLF
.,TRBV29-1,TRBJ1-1,SVGVGDTEAF
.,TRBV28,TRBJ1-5,ASRQYTGTNQPQH
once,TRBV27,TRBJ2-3,ASSLVVGHLMTQY
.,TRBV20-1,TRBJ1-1,SATRAEAF